What follows is one TCR beta chain and its context. This sample is part of a study of blood T cell repertoires in COVID-19. The wider study: Acute-phase and convalescent COVID-19 samples originated in the United States, Italy and Spain. In each case, the material was cDNA or gDNA derived from T cells, B-cell-depleted T cells, or PBMCs.

Seattle researchers signed up patients amid active infection and tracked them longitudinally. The length of the CDR3 is 15 residues. Germline values: CDR1 LNHDA, CDR2 SQIVND (reference sequence). With 7 bases removed from V and 2 bases from J, the gap between germline ends came to 16 bases. In the source study's methods: Cell counts per sample came from amplifying reference gene primers. The data were produced by immunoSEQ multiplex PCR, yet TCRdb's version contains in-frame clones alone and is incomplete. V and J calls plus clone size are reproduced from that table; the DNA served to infer D and trimming. This sample carries fewer than 300,000 clones, approximately 84% of them seen once, and the ten largest clones take about 1.6%.

The source is a human donor with COVID-19, enrolled during active disease. The donor label of this sample is uncertain. Sample: peripheral blood. This chain connects TRBV19 to TRBJ2-3, with D possibly matching TRBD2 (5 bases). CDR3 amino acids: CASTPRGLATDTQYF. The CDR3 coding sequence is TGTGCCAGTACCCCACGGGGTTTAGCCACAGATACGCAGTATTTT.